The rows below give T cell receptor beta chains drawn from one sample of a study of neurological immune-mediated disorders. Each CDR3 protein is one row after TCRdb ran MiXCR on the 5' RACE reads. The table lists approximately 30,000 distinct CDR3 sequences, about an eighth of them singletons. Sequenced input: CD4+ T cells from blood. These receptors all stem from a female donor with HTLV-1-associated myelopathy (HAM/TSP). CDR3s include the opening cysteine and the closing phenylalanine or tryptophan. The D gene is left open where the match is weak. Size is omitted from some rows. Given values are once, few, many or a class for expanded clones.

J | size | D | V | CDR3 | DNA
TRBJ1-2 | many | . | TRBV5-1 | CASSLEGTKGVYGYTF | TGCGCCAGCAGCTTGGAAGGGACAAAGGGGGTTTATGGCTACACCTTC
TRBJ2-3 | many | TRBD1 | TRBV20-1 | CSAETGFRTDTQYF | TGCAGTGCTGAGACAGGGTTTCGCACAGATACGCAGTATTTT
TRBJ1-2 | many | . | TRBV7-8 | CASSLGGGIRTGYTF | TGTGCCAGCAGCTTAGGAGGAGGGATCCGAACGGGCTACACCTTC
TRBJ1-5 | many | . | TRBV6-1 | CASSEGGGFRSNQPQHF | TGTGCCAGCAGTGAAGGCGGAGGTTTTCGAAGCAATCAGCCCCAGCATTTT
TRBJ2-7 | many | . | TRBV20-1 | CSASGLGYEQYF | TGCAGTGCCTCCGGACTGGGCTACGAGCAGTACTTC
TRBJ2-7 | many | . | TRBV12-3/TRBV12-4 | CASSFGGPYEQYF | TGTGCCAGCAGTTTTGGCGGGCCCTACGAGCAGTACTTC
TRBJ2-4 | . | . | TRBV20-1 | CSARAGGNIQYF | TGCAGTGCTAGAGCGGGTGGAAACATTCAGTACTTC
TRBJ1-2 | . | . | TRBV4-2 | CASRQDNYGYTF | TGTGCCAGCAGACAAGATAACTATGGTTACACCTTC
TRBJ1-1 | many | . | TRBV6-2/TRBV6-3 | CASSYTLTDMNTEAFF | TGTGCCAGCAGTTACACACTGACGGATATGAACACTGAAGCTTTCTTT
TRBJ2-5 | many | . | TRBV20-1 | CSTGQQETQYF | TGCAGTACCGGACAGCAAGAGACCCAGTACTTC
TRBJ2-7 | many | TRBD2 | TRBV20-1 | CSASSSGRTYEQYF | TGCAGTGCTAGTTCTAGCGGGAGAACCTACGAGCAGTACTTC
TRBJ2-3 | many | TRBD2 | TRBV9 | CASSGSGGGDTQYF | TGTGCCAGCAGCGGAAGCGGGGGGGGAGATACGCAGTATTTT
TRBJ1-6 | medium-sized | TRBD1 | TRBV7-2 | CASSLRTGNNSPLHF | TGTGCCAGCAGCTTAAGGACAGGGAATAATTCACCCCTCCACTTT
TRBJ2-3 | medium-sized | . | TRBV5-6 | CASSSTDTQYF | TGTGCCAGCAGCAGCACAGATACGCAGTATTTT
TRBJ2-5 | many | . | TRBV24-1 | CATSDSHRESQYF | TGTGCCACCAGTGATTCCCACAGGGAGTCCCAGTACTTC
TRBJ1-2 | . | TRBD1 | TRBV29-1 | CSVNRGQRGYTF | TGCAGCGTAAACAGGGGGCAGAGGGGCTACACCTTC
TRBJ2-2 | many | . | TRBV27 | CASMRERRIGELFF | TGTGCCAGCATGAGAGAGAGGAGGATCGGGGAGCTGTTTTTT
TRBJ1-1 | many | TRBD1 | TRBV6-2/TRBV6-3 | CASSFQGAGTEAFF | TGTGCCAGCAGTTTTCAGGGGGCTGGCACTGAAGCTTTCTTT
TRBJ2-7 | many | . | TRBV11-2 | CASSLHNSYEQYF | TGTGCCAGCAGCTTACACAACTCCTACGAGCAGTACTTC
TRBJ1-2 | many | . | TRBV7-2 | CASSSAGLGGYTF | TGTGCCAGCAGCTCAGCAGGGCTCGGGGGCTACACCTTC
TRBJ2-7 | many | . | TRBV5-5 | CASSLDGSLYEQYF | TGTGCCAGCAGCTTGGACGGGAGCTTGTACGAGCAGTACTTC
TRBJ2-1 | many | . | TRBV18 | CASSPLVSGSYNEQFF | TGTGCCAGCTCACCCCTTGTCAGCGGATCATACAATGAGCAGTTCTTC
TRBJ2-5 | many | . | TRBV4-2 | CASSLEGPTEAQYF | TGTGCCAGCAGCCTTGAGGGACCGACTGAGGCCCAGTACTTC
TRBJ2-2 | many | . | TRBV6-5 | CASSYDTNTGELFF | TGTGCCAGCAGTTACGATACGAACACCGGGGAGCTGTTTTTT
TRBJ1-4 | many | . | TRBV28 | CASRDATNEKLFF | TGTGCCAGCAGGGATGCAACTAATGAAAAACTGTTTTTT
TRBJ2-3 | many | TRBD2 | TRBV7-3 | CASSLIPGGGPDTQYF | TGTGCCAGCAGCTTAATTCCGGGAGGTGGCCCAGATACGCAGTATTTT
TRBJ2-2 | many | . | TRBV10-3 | CAVTPRDTGELFF | TGTGCCGTAACTCCCAGGGACACCGGGGAGCTGTTTTTT
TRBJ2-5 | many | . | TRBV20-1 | CSARDPHRTGQETQYF | TGCAGTGCTAGAGACCCCCATCGGACTGGTCAAGAGACCCAGTACTTC
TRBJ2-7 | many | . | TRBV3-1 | CARACGGPCSYEQYF | TGTGCCAGGGCGTGCGGCGGACCTTGCTCCTACGAGCAGTACTTC
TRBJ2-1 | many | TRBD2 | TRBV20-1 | CSAMSGTRRYNEQFF | TGCAGTGCTATGTCCGGGACTAGGCGCTACAATGAGCAGTTCTTC
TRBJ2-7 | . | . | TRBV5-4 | CASSLDRAGGEQYF | TGTGCCAGCAGCCTGGACAGGGCGGGGGGCGAGCAGTACTTC
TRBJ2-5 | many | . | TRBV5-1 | CASSLEDRQETQYF | TGCGCCAGCAGCTTGGAAGACAGGCAAGAGACCCAGTACTTC
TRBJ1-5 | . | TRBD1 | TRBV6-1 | CARSGTGFQPQHF | TGTGCCAGAAGTGGGACAGGGTTTCAGCCCCAGCATTTT
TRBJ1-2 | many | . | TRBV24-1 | CATSDPRGDMLDYTF | TGTGCCACCAGTGATCCCCGGGGGGACATGCTTGACTACACCTTC
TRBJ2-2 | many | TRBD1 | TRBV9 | CASSPLFKPGTGNSANTGELFF | TGTGCCAGCAGCCCGTTATTCAAACCGGGGACAGGGAATTCAGCGAACACCGGGGAGCTGTTTTTT
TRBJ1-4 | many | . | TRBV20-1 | CSARDKFNEKLFF | TGCAGTGCTCGGGACAAGTTTAATGAAAAACTGTTTTTT
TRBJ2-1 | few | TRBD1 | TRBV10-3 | CAIRDRVNEQFF | TGTGCCATCAGGGACAGGGTGAATGAGCAGTTCTTC
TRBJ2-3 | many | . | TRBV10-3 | CAISGTRQASSTDTQYF | TGTGCCATCAGTGGGACGAGACAGGCCAGTAGTACAGATACGCAGTATTTT
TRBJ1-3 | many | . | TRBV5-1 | CASSSQGSGNTIYF | TGCGCCAGCAGCTCACAGGGCTCTGGAAACACCATATATTTT
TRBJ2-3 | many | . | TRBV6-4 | CASSDCLAAEQDTQYF | TGTGCCAGCAGTGACTGCTTGGCGGCGGAGCAGGATACGCAGTATTTT
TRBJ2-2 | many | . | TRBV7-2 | CASSLTPFSGELFF | TGTGCCAGCAGCTTAACTCCCTTTTCCGGGGAGCTGTTTTTT